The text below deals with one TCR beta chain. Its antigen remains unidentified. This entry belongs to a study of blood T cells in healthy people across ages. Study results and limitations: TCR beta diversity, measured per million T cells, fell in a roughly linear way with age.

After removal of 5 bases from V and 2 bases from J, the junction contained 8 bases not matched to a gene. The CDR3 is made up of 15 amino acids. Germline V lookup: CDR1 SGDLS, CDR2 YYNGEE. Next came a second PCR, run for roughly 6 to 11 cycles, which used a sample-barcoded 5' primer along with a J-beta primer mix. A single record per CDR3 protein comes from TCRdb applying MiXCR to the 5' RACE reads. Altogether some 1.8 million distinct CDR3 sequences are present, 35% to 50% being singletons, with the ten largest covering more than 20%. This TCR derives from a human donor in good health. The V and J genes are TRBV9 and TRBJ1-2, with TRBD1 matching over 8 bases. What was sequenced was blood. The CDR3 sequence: CASSENRGKNYGYTF. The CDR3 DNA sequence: TGTGCCAGCAGTGAAAACAGGGGGAAGAACTATGGCTACACCTTC.